The 18 T cell receptor beta chains reported below all come from one sample, sequenced in a study of blood T cell repertoires in COVID-19. The protocol was immunoSEQ multiplex PCR, while the TCRdb copy is restricted to in-frame clones and leaves out a portion. This table has around 120,000 clones, about 85% appearing once. Sequenced: peripheral blood. Source of these receptors: a man between 65 and 80 years old with acute or convalescent COVID-19.

This clone was picked up a small number of times. The J gene is TRBJ1-1, the V gene TRBV4-1; D gene uncertain. The V end lost 1 base, the J end lost 0 bases, and 3 bases lay between the germline ends. CDR3 length: 13 amino acids. Per germline, CDR1 MGHRA and CDR2 YSYEKL. The CDR3 DNA reads as TGCGCCAGCAGCCAAGTAATGAACACTGAAGCTTTCTTT. It is translated as CASSQVMNTEAFF.

This clone was found once. The chain uses TRBV20-1 and TRBJ1-6; D unresolved. This CDR3 region has 14 residues. CDR1 and CDR2 from the germline V gene are DFQATT and SNEGSKA (reference sequence). Trimming shortened V by 3 bases and J by 6 bases, and 12 bases separated the two germline ends. Here the CDR3 DNA reads TGCAGTGCTAGTCCCGGCTCTAGTAATTCACCCCTCCACTTT. This sequence encodes CSASPGSSNSPLHF.

The genes are TRBV6-5 and TRBJ1-1; 7 nucleotides agree with TRBD1. Germline assignment: CDR1 MNHEY and CDR2 SVGAGI. CDR3 length: 14 residues. V was clipped by 7 bases and J by 8 bases; unmatched bases: 13. The CDR3 sequence is CASNPDPWTGEAFF. CDR3 coding DNA: TGTGCCAGCAACCCGGACCCCTGGACAGGAGAAGCTTTCTTT.

V gene TRBV5-1 combines with J gene TRBJ1-1; TRBD1 agrees at 10 bases. Germline V gives CDR1 SGHRS, CDR2 YFSETQ. V shed 5 bases and J 3 bases; nucleotides not matched to a gene: 4. The CDR3 length is 14 residues. In nucleotides, the CDR3 is TGCGCCAGCAGTCGACAGGGGGCTGACACTGAAGCTTTCTTT. Its translation is CASSRQGADTEAFF.

The genes are TRBV11-1 and TRBJ1-6; D might be TRBD1 (5 bases). Trimming shortened V by 5 bases and J by 9 bases, and 11 bases separated the two germline ends. The V gene's germline CDR1 is SGHAT and CDR2 FQDESV (reference sequence). This CDR3 spans 13 amino acids. The CDR3 here is CASSPNRISPLHF. CDR3 in DNA: TGTGCCAGCAGCCCGAACAGGATTTCACCCCTCCACTTT. The full variable domain, rest sourced from reference TRBV11-1 and TRBJ1-6, is EAEVAQSPRYKITEKSQAVAFWCDPISGHATLYWYRQILGQGPELLVQFQDESVVDDSQLPKDRFSAERLKGVDSTLKIQPAELGDSAMYLCASSPNRISPLHFGNGTRLTVT.

V usage is TRBV6-5 and J usage is TRBJ1-1; D not certain. The CDR3 covers 11 residues. Germline assignment: CDR1 MNHEY and CDR2 SVGAGI. V gave up 6 bases and J gave up 5 bases, with 7 bases separating them. DNA for the CDR3: TGTGCCAGCAGCGCTAATACTGAAGCTTTCTTT. It codes for CASSANTEAFF.

The chain has TRBV3-1 (or the pseudogene TRBV3-2) and TRBJ1-3; TRBD1 matches 8 bases. The length of the CDR3 is 15 residues. With V trimmed by 2 bases and J by 4 bases, 4 bases remained unmatched. Germline V CDR1 and CDR2: LGHDT, YNNKEL (reference sequence). CDR3 residues: CASSQQPGGGNTIYF. The CDR3 DNA follows: TGTGCCAGCAGCCAACAGCCAGGGGGCGGAAACACCATATATTTT.

V usage is TRBV19 and J usage is TRBJ1-3; D is undetermined. This CDR3 is 14 amino acids long. Trimming took 8 bases from V and 0 from J, leaving 11 bases between them. Germline V gene lookup returns CDR1 LNHDA and CDR2 SQIVND (reference sequence). Here the CDR3 DNA reads TGTGCCAGTGGGCTGCACAGCTCTGGAAACACCATATATTTT. Its protein product is CASGLHSSGNTIYF.

The CDR3 protein is CASSKGCGRETQYF. The CDR3 nucleotides read TGTGCCAGCAGCAAAGGGTGCGGGCGGGAGACCCAGTACTTC. The chain uses TRBV21-1 and TRBJ2-5; the D segment call TRBD2 is taken from the table without a DNA check. TRBV21-1 is a documented pseudogene. The CDR3 runs 14 residues.

This clone came up once. This sequence joins TRBV12-5 and TRBJ2-7; a weak D match, TRBD1 (5 bases). V gave up 6 bases and J gave up 0 bases, with 9 bases separating them. The CDR3 extends over 13 amino acids. Germline assignment: CDR1 LGHNT and CDR2 FRNRAP. CDR3 nucleotides: TGTGCTAGTGGCCAGGGTTCCTCCTACGAGCAGTACTTC. Translating it yields CASGQGSSYEQYF.

This chain links TRBV3-1 (or the pseudogene TRBV3-2) with TRBJ2-1, with D perhaps TRBD2 (5 bases). V was shortened by 5 bases and J by 4 bases, with 15 bases between the two germline ends. The germline gives CDR1 LGHDT, CDR2 YNNKEL (reference sequence). The CDR3 length is 15 residues. The CDR3 here is CASSKLRGSYNEQFF. The CDR3 DNA is TGTGCCAGCAGCAAGCTTCGGGGATCTTACAATGAGCAGTTCTTC.

The chain recombines TRBV19 with TRBJ2-3, with 7 nucleotides matching TRBD1. Germline V gene lookup returns CDR1 LNHDA and CDR2 SQIVND (reference sequence). This CDR3 is 17 amino acids long. V was clipped by 5 bases and J by 3 bases; unmatched bases: 14. CDR3 DNA: TGTGCCAGTAGTTCGACGCCCAGAGGGGGCCTGACAGATACGCAGTATTTT. This codes for CASSSTPRGGLTDTQYF.

The genes are TRBV27 and TRBJ2-1; 12 bases are a match to TRBD2. Germline loops: CDR1 MNHEY, CDR2 SMNVEV (reference sequence). J was trimmed by 10 bases and V by 2 bases; bases with no gene match: 9. The CDR3 loop spans 16 amino acids. The DNA of the CDR3 is TGTGCCAGCAGTTTAAGGCCTAGCGGGGGGGCGGGAGAGCAGTTCTTC. The encoded protein is CASSLRPSGGAGEQFF.

This sequence joins TRBV11-3 and TRBJ2-1; D might be TRBD2 (6 bases). The CDR3 is made up of 16 amino acids. Germline V gene sequence: CDR1 SGHNT, CDR2 YENEEA. Trimming removed 3 bases from V and 6 bases from J, with 18 bases in between. The CDR3 DNA follows: TGTGCCAGCAGCTTCCGCGGGGCTGGCGTCCGCAATGAGCAGTTCTTC. This encodes CASSFRGAGVRNEQFF. The full variable domain, in which reference TRBV11-3 and TRBJ2-1 provide the parts outside the CDR3, is EAGVVQSPRYKIIEKKQPVAFWCNPISGHNTLYWYLQNLGQGPELLIRYENEEAVDDSQLPKDRFSAERLKGVDSTLKIQPAELGDSAVYLCASSFRGAGVRNEQFFGPGTRLTVL.

V gene TRBV29-1 combines with J gene TRBJ1-2, with 8 nucleotides matching TRBD1. CDR3 length: 13 amino acids. In germline, CDR1 is SQVTM, CDR2 ANQGSEA. The J segment lost 8 bases and the V segment lost 5 bases, leaving 10 bases of the junction unmatched. In DNA form, the CDR3 reads TGCAGCGTTAGACAGGGGAGTTTGGGGGGCTACACCTTC. As protein: CSVRQGSLGGYTF.

This clone showed up just a few times. This rearrangement joins TRBV2 to TRBJ2-1; 8 bases match TRBD1. CDR3 length equals 15 residues. V lost 5 bases and J lost 4; bases outside the gene matches: 7. Germline loops: CDR1 SNHLY, CDR2 FYNNEI. CDR3 amino acids: CASSLGQGTYNEQFF. CDR3 nucleotides: TGTGCCAGCAGTCTAGGACAGGGCACTTACAATGAGCAGTTCTTC.

This chain joins TRBV18 and TRBJ2-3, with TRBD1 matching over 11 bases. From germline, CDR1 is KGHSH and CDR2 LQKENI. V dropped 3 bases and J dropped 4; count of bases not matched to a gene: 3. The CDR3 runs 15 residues. The CDR3 sequence: CASSPRTGGADTQYF. Here the CDR3 DNA reads TGTGCCAGCTCACCTAGGACAGGGGGCGCAGATACGCAGTATTTT.

The chain is built from TRBV21-1 and TRBJ1-4; the D call of TRBD1 is as the table states it, not checked on the DNA. TRBV21-1 is described as a pseudogene. There are 15 residues in the CDR3. CDR3 residues: CASSNGDRGLDSMFF. The DNA of the CDR3 is TGTGCCAGCAGCAATGGGGACAGGGGGCTTGACTCAATGTTTTTT.